The 23 T cell receptor beta chains below come from one sample, sequenced in a study of spatial heterogeneity in lung cancer. Time point denoted: blood at routine non-recurrence follow-up after resection. One entry per CDR3 protein, called by TCRdb with MiXCR from the 5' RACE reads. The data contain around 44,000 distinct CDR3 sequences, about 11% of them seen just once; the ten biggest clones take up 15% to 20%. The specimen comprised PBMCs, sampled at follow-up. The source is a female donor with early-stage non-small cell lung cancer.

This clonotype appeared a few times. The rearrangement links TRBV5-1 to TRBJ2-1; D is unclear. V was trimmed by 2 bases and J by 5 bases, leaving 8 bases between them. Germline V lookup: CDR1 SGHRS, CDR2 YFSETQ. The CDR3 consists of 13 residues. CDR3 loop: CASSLIPDNEQFF. DNA of the CDR3: TGCGCCAGCAGCTTAATCCCAGACAATGAGCAGTTCTTC.

Only a few counts were recorded for this clonotype. The chain uses TRBV11-2 and TRBJ2-5; 11 bases are a match to TRBD2. Germline V gene lookup returns CDR1 SGHAT and CDR2 FQNNGV. V gave up 5 bases and J gave up 5 bases; unmatched junction bases: 7. This CDR3 is 15 amino acids long. The CDR3 sequence: CASSGSGGVYETQYF. CDR3 DNA: TGTGCCAGCAGCGGTAGCGGGGGGGTCTACGAGACCCAGTACTTC.

This clonotype was found many times. The chain joins TRBV7-2 to TRBJ2-5, with 8 bases fitting TRBD1. J was trimmed by 13 bases and V by 8 bases; bases with no gene match: 15. The CDR3 is 13 residues long. CDR1 is SGHTA and CDR2 is FQGNSA in the germline V gene. CDR3 sequence: CASGDQWTGTGYF. In DNA form, the CDR3 reads TGTGCCAGCGGGGACCAATGGACAGGGACGGGGTACTTC.

About this clonotype itself: Given a much more abundant clone one base away, this may be a read error. The chain recombines TRBV30 with TRBJ1-2; 10 bases are a match to TRBD1. Germline values: CDR1 GTSNPN, CDR2 SVGIG (reference sequence). The CDR3 contains 15 residues. CDR3 in amino acids: CAWSALRDRGRGYAF. The CDR3 DNA reads TGTGCCTGGAGTGCCCTGAGGGACAGGGGAAGAGGCTACGCCTTC.

This clonotype was counted many times. The V and J genes are TRBV5-4 and TRBJ2-3; 11 bases fit TRBD1. CDR3 size: 16 residues. Germline CDR1 reads SGHNT; CDR2 reads YYREEE (reference sequence). Trimming took 3 bases from V and 3 from J; bases not matched to a gene: 6. In DNA, the CDR3 is TGTGCCAGCAGCTCGCCGGGACAGGGGGAAACAGATACGCAGTATTTT. It encodes CASSSPGQGETDTQYF.

This sequence joins TRBV18 and TRBJ1-1; D possibly corresponds to TRBD1 (6 bases). Trimming took off 1 base at V and 3 bases at J, with 12 bases between the two ends. Per the germline V gene, CDR1 is KGHSH and CDR2 is LQKENI. CDR3 size: 15 residues. The CDR3 sequence: CASSPLQGTDTEAFF. CDR3 coding DNA: TGTGCCAGCTCACCACTCCAGGGGACGGACACTGAAGCTTTCTTT.

This clonotype has just a few counts. The chain links TRBV12-5 to TRBJ2-7, with 11 bases that match TRBD2. CDR1 and CDR2 (germline): LGHNT, FRNRAP. CDR3 length: 13 residues. V lost 10 bases and J lost 2; bases outside the gene matches: 4. Here the CDR3 reads CATATSGTYEQYF. DNA for the CDR3: TGTGCTACCGCGACTAGCGGGACCTACGAGCAGTACTTC.

This rearrangement joins TRBV29-1 to TRBJ2-1; D possibly corresponds to TRBD1 (6 bases). The germline V gene has CDR1 SQVTM and CDR2 ANQGSEA. This CDR3 region has 15 residues. Trimming cost V 0 bases and J 5 bases, with 14 bases left between them. CDR3 DNA: TGCAGCGTTGAAGATCCACAGGGATGGGACAATGAGCAGTTCTTC. Amino acids: CSVEDPQGWDNEQFF.

The J gene is TRBJ2-3, the V gene TRBV20-1; 8 nucleotides line up with TRBD2. This CDR3 has 14 amino acids. The V gene end was trimmed by 5 bases and the J gene end by 4 bases; junction bases not matched to a gene: 8. Germline V gene sequence: CDR1 DFQATT, CDR2 SNEGSKA (reference sequence). The CDR3: CSAVTGGPSDTQYF. DNA of the CDR3: TGCAGTGCTGTGACGGGGGGGCCGTCAGATACGCAGTATTTT.

At least ten counts were recorded for this clonotype. The chain is built from TRBV19 and TRBJ2-1; TRBD2 matches at 9 bases. After removal of 4 bases from V and 5 bases from J, the junction contained 9 bases not matched to a gene. This CDR3 comprises 16 residues. Germline loops: CDR1 LNHDA, CDR2 SQIVND (reference sequence). CDR3 sequence reads: CASSTSGTSLNNEQFF. In DNA, the CDR3 is TGTGCCAGTAGTACCTCCGGGACTAGCCTCAACAATGAGCAGTTCTTC.

The chain recombines TRBV14 with TRBJ1-3; D is ambiguous. This CDR3 has 11 amino acids. V lost 3 bases, J lost 4 bases, and 1 base lay in between. The germline V gene encodes CDR1 SGHDN and CDR2 FVKESK. The CDR3 is CASSQGNTIYF. CDR3 bases: TGTGCCAGCAGCCAGGGAAACACCATATATTTT.

This clonotype was seen ten or more times. The chain has TRBV5-1 and TRBJ1-1, with 8 bases identical to TRBD1. Looked up from germline, CDR1 is SGHRS and CDR2 is YFSETQ. CDR3 size: 16 residues. V was pared by 1 base and J by 0 bases, with 5 bases of the junction left unmatched. The CDR3 region is CASSLSTGVMNTEAFF. Written as DNA, the CDR3 is TGCGCCAGCAGCTTGTCGACAGGGGTTATGAACACTGAAGCTTTCTTT. Using reference TRBV5-1 and TRBJ1-1 for the parts outside the CDR3, the full variable domain is KAGVTQTPRYLIKTRGQQVTLSCSPISGHRSVSWYQQTPGQGLQFLFEYFSETQRNKGNFPGRFSGRQFSNSRSEMNVSTLELGDSALYLCASSLSTGVMNTEAFFGQGTRLTVV.

This clonotype has a count of ten or more. This chain joins TRBV30 and TRBJ2-4; D might be TRBD1 or TRBD2, each matching 5 bases. The CDR3 totals 15 residues. CDR1 and CDR2 from the germline V gene are GTSNPN and SVGIG (reference sequence). V was pared by 7 bases and J by 1 base, with 17 bases between. The CDR3 protein is CASEGAGTAKNIQYF. The CDR3 DNA is TGTGCCTCAGAAGGGGCAGGGACGGCCAAAAACATTCAGTACTTC.

This clonotype has ten or more counts. This chain links TRBV20-1 with TRBJ1-2; no reliable D call. The CDR3 is 14 residues long. Trimming pared 0 bases from V and 4 bases from J, leaving 12 bases between. Germline loops: CDR1 DFQATT, CDR2 SNEGSKA (reference sequence). The CDR3 DNA reads as TGCAGTGCTAGAGACCCGGCCGGGGTCTATGGCTACACCTTC. It encodes CSARDPAGVYGYTF.

The chain recombines TRBV3-1 with TRBJ1-6; 8 nucleotides agree with TRBD1. CDR1 is LGHDT, CDR2 YNNKEL, per germline (reference sequence). With V trimmed by 4 bases and J by 7 bases, 9 bases remained unmatched. This CDR3 comprises 16 residues. The CDR3 bases are TGTGCCAGCAGCCTAACGGCAGGGGGCCCCAATTCACCCCTCCACTTT. Its protein is CASSLTAGGPNSPLHF.

The V and J genes are TRBV7-2 and TRBJ1-3; D unclear. Trimming left V 1 base short and J 1 base short, with 5 bases between. In germline, CDR1 is SGHTA, CDR2 FQGNSA. The CDR3 loop spans 14 amino acids. In DNA, the CDR3 is TGTGCCAGCAGCTTAGGCAATTCTGGAAACACCATATATTTT. Translation gives CASSLGNSGNTIYF.

This clonotype is classed as medium-sized. V and J are TRBV20-1 and TRBJ2-5; D gene ambiguous. The CDR3 contains 11 residues. V shed 3 bases and J shed 10 bases, with 12 bases lying between them. Germline assignment: CDR1 DFQATT and CDR2 SNEGSKA (reference sequence). This CDR3 reads CSASYLNLQYF. The CDR3 nucleotides read TGCAGTGCTAGTTACCTAAACCTCCAGTACTTC.

There are a few counts of this clonotype. The V and J genes are TRBV2 and TRBJ2-4, with D unclear. The CDR3 runs to 14 residues. Trimming stripped 1 base from V and 9 bases from J, with 13 bases between. Germline V gene data show CDR1 as SNHLY and CDR2 as FYNNEI. CDR3 sequence reads: CASSEGLTVTIQYF. CDR3 bases: TGTGCCAGCAGTGAAGGTCTAACGGTGACCATTCAGTACTTC.

This clonotype was counted ten times or more. This chain links TRBV29-1 with TRBJ1-2, with D maybe TRBD1 (5 bases). CDR3 length: 11 amino acids. The V gene lost 7 bases and the J gene lost 5 bases, with 11 bases spanning the gap. The germline V gene has CDR1 SQVTM and CDR2 ANQGSEA. CDR3 amino acids: CSAMGDYGYTF. The DNA for the CDR3 is TGCAGCGCCATGGGGGATTATGGCTACACCTTC.

This clonotype was recorded at least ten times. The chain couples TRBV20-1 to TRBJ1-6; D is ambiguous. Germline lookup yields CDR1 DFQATT and CDR2 SNEGSKA (reference sequence). The V and J ends lost 2 bases and 1 base respectively, with 9 bases between them. CDR3 length equals 15 residues. CDR3: CSARPGESYNSPLHF. The DNA of the CDR3 is TGCAGTGCTAGACCGGGAGAGTCCTATAATTCACCCCTCCACTTT.

The chain links TRBV20-1 to TRBJ2-6, with 8 bases that match TRBD1. The J segment lost 1 base and the V segment lost 6 bases, leaving 8 bases of the junction unmatched. CDR3 size: 16 residues. CDR1 DFQATT and CDR2 SNEGSKA come from the germline V gene (reference sequence). The CDR3 region is CSASQGAISGANVLTF. CDR3 nucleotide sequence: TGCAGTGCCAGCCAGGGGGCGATTTCTGGGGCCAACGTCCTGACTTTC.

The chain couples TRBV24-1 to TRBJ2-1, with a tentative D call TRBD1 (7 bases). V was clipped by 7 bases and J by 8 bases, with 20 bases between them. The CDR3 contains 15 residues. Germline V gene sequence: CDR1 KGHDR, CDR2 SFDVKD. CDR3 sequence: CATSDHEQGGDEQFF. In DNA form, the CDR3 reads TGTGCCACCAGCGATCACGAGCAGGGGGGCGATGAGCAGTTCTTC.

The chain couples TRBV7-2 to TRBJ2-1; D may be TRBD2 (6 bases). CDR3 length equals 14 residues. V dropped 5 bases and J dropped 4 bases, with 12 bases sitting between them. Germline V gene data show CDR1 as SGHTA and CDR2 as FQGNSA. CDR3 coding DNA: TGTGCCAGCAGCGCCAGCGGGCCGTACAATGAGCAGTTCTTC. This translates into CASSASGPYNEQFF.